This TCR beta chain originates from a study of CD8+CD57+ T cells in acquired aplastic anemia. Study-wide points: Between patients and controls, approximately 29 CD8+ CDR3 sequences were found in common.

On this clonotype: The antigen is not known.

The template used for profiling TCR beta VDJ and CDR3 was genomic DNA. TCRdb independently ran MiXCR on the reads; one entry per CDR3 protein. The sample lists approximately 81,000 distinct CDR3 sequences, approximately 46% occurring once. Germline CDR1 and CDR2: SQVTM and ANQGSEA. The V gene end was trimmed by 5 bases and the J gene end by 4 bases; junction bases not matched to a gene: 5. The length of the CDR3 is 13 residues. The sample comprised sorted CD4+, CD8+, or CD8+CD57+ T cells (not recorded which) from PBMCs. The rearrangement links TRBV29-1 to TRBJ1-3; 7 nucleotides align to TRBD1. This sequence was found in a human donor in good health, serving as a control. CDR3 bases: TGCAGCGTTACGGACAGGACAGGAAACACCATATATTTT. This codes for CSVTDRTGNTIYF.